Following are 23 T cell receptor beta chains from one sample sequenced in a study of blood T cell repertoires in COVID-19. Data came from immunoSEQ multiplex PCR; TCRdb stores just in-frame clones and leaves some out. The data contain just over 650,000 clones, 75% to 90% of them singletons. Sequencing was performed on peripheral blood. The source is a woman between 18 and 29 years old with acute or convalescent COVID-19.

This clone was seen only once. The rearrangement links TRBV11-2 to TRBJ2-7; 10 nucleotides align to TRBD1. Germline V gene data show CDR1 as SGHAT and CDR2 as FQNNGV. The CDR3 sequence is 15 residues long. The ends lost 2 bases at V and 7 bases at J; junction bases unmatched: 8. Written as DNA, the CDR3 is TGTGCCAGCAGCTTAAGGGGGACAGGGGTAGGTGAGCAGTACTTC. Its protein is CASSLRGTGVGEQYF. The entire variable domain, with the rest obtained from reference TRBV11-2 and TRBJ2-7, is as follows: EAGVAQSPRYKIIEKRQSVAFWCNPISGHATLYWYQQILGQGPKLLIQFQNNGVVDDSQLPKDRFSAERLKGVDSTLKIQPAKLEDSAVYLCASSLRGTGVGEQYFGPGTRLTVT.

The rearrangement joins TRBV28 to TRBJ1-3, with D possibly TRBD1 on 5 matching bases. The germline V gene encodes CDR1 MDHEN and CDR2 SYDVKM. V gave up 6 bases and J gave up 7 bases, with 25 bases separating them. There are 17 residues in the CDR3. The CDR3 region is CASRAPPGGHRQNTIYF. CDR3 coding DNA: TGTGCCAGCAGGGCCCCGCCTGGTGGACATCGGCAGAACACCATATATTTT. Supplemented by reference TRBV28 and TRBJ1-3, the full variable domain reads DVKVTQSSRYLVKRTGEKVFLECVQDMDHENMFWYRQDPGLGLRLIYFSYDVKMKEKGDIPEGYSVSREKKERFSLILESASTNQTSMYLCASRAPPGGHRQNTIYFGEGSWLTVV.

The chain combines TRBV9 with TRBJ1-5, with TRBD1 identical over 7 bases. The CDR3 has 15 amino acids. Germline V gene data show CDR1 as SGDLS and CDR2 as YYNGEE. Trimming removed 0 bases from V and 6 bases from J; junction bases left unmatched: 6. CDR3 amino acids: CASSVGQGVGQPQHF. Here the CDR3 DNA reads TGTGCCAGCAGCGTAGGACAGGGAGTCGGTCAGCCCCAGCATTTT.

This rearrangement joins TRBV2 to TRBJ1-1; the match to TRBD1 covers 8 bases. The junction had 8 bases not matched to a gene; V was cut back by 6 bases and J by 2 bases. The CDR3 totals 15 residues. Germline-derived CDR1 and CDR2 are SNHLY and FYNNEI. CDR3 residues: CASRRQGAVNTEAFF. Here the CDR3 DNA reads TGTGCCAGCAGGCGCCAGGGGGCTGTAAACACTGAAGCTTTCTTT.

The CDR3 protein is CATSDPGTGDEDTQYF. As DNA, the CDR3 is TGTGCCACCAGTGACCCCGGGACAGGGGATGAAGATACGCAGTATTTT. The chain has TRBV24-1 and TRBJ2-3; 10 nucleotides agree with TRBD1. The CDR3 covers 16 residues. The ends lost 4 bases at V and 5 bases at J; junction bases unmatched: 8. Germline CDR1 and CDR2: KGHDR and SFDVKD.

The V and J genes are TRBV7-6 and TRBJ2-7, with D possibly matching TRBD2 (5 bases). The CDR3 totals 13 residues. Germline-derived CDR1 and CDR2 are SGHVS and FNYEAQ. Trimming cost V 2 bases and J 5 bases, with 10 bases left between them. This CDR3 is CASSLSGSDEQYF. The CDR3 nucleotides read TGTGCCAGCAGCTTATCTGGTAGCGACGAGCAGTACTTC.

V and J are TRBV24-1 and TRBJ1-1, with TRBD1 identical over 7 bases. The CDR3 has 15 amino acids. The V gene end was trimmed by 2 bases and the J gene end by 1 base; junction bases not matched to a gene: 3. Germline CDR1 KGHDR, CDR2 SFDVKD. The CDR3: CATSDYGTENTEAFF. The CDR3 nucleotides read TGTGCCACCAGTGATTATGGGACAGAGAACACTGAAGCTTTCTTT.

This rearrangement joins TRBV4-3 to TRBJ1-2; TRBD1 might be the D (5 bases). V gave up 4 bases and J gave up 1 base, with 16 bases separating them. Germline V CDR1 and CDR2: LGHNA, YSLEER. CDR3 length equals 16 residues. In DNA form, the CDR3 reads TGCGCCAGCAGCCTCACCGGAACAGGAATTAACTATGGCTACACCTTC. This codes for CASSLTGTGINYGYTF.

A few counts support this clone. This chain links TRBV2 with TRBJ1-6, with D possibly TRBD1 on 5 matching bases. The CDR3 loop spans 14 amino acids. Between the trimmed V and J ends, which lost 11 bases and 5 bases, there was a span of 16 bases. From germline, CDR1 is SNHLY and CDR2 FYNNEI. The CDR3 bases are TGTGCCGGTTCAGGGATGTCAGATAATTCACCCCTCCACTTT. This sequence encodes CAGSGMSDNSPLHF.

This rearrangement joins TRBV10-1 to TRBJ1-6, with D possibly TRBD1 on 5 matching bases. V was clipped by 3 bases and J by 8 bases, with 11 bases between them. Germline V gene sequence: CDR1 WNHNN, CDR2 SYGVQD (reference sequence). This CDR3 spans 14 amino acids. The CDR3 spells CASSEKGIDSPLHF. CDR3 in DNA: TGCGCCAGCAGTGAAAAGGGGATCGATTCACCCCTCCACTTT.

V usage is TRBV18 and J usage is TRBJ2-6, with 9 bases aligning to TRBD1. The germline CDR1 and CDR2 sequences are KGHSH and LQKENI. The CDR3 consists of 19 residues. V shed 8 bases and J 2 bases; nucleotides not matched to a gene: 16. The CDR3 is CASQRPPGTGLPGANVLTF. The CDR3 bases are TGTGCCAGCCAACGACCTCCCGGGACAGGGCTCCCTGGGGCCAACGTCCTGACTTTC.

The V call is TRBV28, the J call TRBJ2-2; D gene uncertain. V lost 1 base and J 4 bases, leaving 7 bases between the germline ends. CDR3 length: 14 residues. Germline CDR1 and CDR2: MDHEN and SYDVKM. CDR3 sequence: CASSLFAITGELFF. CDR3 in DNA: TGTGCCAGCAGTTTATTTGCGATCACCGGGGAGCTGTTTTTT. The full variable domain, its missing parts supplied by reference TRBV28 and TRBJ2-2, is DVKVTQSSRYLVKRTGEKVFLECVQDMDHENMFWYRQDPGLGLRLIYFSYDVKMKEKGDIPEGYSVSREKKERFSLILESASTNQTSMYLCASSLFAITGELFFGEGSRLTVL.

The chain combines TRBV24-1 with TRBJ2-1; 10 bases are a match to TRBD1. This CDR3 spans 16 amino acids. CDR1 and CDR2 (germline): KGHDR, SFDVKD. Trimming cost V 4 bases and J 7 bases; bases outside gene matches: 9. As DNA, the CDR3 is TGTGCCACCAGTGAGCCGACAGGGGGCGCGAAAAATGAGCAGTTCTTC. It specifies CATSEPTGGAKNEQFF.

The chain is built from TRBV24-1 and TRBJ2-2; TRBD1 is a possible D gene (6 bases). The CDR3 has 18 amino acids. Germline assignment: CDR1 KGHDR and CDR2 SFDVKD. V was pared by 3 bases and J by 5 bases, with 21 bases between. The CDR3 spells CATSDPRTAYTSTGELFF. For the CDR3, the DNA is TGTGCCACCAGTGATCCAAGGACAGCTTACACCTCGACCGGGGAGCTGTTTTTT.

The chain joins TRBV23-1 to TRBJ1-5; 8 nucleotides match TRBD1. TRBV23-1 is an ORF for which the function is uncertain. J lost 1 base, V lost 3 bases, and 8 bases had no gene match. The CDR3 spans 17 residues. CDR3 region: CASSQPPTGESNQPQHF. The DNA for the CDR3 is TGCGCCAGCAGTCAGCCCCCGACAGGGGAGAGCAATCAGCCCCAGCATTTT.

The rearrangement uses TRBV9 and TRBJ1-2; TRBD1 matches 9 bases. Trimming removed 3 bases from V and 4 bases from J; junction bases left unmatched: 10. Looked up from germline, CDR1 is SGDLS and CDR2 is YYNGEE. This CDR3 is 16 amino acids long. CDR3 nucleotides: TGTGCCAGCAGCGCAATCCGGGACAGGGAAACCTATGGCTACACCTTC. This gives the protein CASSAIRDRETYGYTF.

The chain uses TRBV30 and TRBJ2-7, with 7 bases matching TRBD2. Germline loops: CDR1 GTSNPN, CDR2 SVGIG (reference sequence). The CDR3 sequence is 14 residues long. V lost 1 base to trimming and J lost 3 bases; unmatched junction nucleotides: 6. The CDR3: CAWSGGGGGYEQYF. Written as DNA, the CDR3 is TGTGCCTGGAGTGGCGGGGGTGGAGGCTACGAGCAGTACTTC.

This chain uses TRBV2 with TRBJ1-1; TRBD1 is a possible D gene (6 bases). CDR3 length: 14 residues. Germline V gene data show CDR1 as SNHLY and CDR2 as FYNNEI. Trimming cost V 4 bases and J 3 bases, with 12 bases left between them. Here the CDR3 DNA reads TGTGCCAGCAGTGCCTACACAGGGTACACTGAAGCTTTCTTT. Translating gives CASSAYTGYTEAFF.

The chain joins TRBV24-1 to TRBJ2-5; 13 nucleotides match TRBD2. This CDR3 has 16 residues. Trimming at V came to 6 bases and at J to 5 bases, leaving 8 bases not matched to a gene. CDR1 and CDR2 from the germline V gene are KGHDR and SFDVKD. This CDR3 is CATSHWTSGGRETQYF. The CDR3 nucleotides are TGTGCCACCAGTCACTGGACTAGCGGGGGACGGGAGACCCAGTACTTC.

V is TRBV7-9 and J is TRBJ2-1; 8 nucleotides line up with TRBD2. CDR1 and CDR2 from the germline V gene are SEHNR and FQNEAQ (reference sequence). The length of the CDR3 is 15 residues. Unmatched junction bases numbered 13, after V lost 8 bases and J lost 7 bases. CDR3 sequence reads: CASPGPGGLRNEQFF. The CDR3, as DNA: TGTGCCAGCCCAGGACCGGGGGGGCTAAGGAATGAGCAGTTCTTC.

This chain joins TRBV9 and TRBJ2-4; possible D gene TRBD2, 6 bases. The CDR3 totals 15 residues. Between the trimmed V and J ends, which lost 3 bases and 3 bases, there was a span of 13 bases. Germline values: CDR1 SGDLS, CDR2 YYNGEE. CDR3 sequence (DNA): TGTGCCAGCAGCGGTGGGGGGTTGGGCAAAAACATTCAGTACTTC. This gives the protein CASSGGGLGKNIQYF.

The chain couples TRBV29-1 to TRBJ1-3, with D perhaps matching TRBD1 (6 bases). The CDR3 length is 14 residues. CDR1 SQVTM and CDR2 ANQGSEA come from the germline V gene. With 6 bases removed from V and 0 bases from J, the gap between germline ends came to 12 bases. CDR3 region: CSVSGHPSGNTIYF. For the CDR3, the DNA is TGCAGCGTCTCGGGACACCCCTCTGGAAACACCATATATTTT.

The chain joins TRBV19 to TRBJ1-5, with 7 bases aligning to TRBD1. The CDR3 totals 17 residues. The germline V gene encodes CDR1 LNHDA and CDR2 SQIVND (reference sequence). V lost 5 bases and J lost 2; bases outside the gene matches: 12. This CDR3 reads CASSANRGPAGNQPQHF. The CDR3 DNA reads TGTGCCAGTAGTGCTAACAGGGGCCCGGCGGGCAATCAGCCCCAGCATTTT.